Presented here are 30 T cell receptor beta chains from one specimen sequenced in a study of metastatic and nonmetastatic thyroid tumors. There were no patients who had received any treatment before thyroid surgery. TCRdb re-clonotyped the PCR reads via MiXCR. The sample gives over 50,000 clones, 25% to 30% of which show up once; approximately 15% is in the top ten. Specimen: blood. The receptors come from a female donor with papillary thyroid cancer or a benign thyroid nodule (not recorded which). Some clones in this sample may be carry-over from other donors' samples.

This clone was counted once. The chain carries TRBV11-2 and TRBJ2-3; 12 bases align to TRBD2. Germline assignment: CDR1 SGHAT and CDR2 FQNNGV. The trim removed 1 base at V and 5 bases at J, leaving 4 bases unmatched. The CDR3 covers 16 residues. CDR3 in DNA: TGTGCCAGCAGCTTAGGGGCTAGCGGGGGGGGAGATACGCAGTATTTT. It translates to CASSLGASGGGDTQYF.

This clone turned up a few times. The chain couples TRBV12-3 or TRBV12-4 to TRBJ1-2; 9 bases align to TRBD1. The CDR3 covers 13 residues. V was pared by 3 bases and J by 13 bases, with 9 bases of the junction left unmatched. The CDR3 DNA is TGTGCCAGCAGTTTCGTACGCCGGGACAGGGTCACCTTC. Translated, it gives CASSFVRRDRVTF.

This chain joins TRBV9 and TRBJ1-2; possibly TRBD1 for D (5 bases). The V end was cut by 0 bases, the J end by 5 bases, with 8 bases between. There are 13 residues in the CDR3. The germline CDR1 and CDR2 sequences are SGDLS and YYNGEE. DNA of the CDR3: TGTGCCAGCAGCGTAGCGGGGGGTTATGGCTACACCTTC. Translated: CASSVAGGYGYTF.

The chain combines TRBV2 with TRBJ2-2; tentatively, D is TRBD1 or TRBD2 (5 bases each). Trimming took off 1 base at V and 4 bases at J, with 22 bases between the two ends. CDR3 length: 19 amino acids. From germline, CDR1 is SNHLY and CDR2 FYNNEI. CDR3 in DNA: TGTGCCAGCAGTGAAGACGGTTTGGGGGTAGCCACATCCACCGGGGAGCTGTTTTTT. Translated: CASSEDGLGVATSTGELFF.

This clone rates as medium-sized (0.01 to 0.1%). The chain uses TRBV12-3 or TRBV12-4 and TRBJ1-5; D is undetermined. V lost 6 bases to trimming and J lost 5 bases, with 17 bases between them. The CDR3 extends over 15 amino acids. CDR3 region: CASSHPPGEDQPQHF. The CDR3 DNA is TGTGCCAGCAGCCACCCCCCCGGGGAGGATCAGCCCCAGCATTTT.

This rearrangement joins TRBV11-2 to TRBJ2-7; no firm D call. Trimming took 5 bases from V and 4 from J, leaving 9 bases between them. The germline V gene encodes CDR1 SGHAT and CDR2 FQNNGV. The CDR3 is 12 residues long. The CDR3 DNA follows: TGTGCCAGCAGCCACGATACGTACGAGCAGTACTTC. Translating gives CASSHDTYEQYF.

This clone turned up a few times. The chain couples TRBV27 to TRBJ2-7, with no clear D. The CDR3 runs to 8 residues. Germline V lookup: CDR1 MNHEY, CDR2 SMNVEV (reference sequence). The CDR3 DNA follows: TGTGCCAGAGGGAACTCATGGGTC. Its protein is CARGNSWV.

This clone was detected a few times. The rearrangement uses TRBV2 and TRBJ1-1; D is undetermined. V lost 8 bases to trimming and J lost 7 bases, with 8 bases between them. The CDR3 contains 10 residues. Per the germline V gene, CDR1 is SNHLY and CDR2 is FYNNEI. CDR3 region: CASGHSEAFF. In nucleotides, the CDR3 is TGTGCCAGCGGGCACAGTGAAGCTTTCTTT.

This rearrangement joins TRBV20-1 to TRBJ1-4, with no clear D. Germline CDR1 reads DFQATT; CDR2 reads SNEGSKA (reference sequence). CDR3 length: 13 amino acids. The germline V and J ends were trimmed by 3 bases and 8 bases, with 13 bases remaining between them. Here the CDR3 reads CSARVSGIEKLFF. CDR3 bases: TGCAGTGCTAGGGTTTCGGGAATCGAAAAACTGTTTTTT.

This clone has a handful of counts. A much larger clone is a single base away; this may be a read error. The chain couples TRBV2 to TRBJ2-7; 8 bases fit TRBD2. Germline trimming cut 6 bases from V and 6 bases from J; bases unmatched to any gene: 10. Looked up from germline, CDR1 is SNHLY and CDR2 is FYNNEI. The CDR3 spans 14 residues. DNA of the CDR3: TGTGCCAGCAGCGGAGCGGGAGAGAGGTTCGAGCAGTACTTC. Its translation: CASSGAGERFEQYF.

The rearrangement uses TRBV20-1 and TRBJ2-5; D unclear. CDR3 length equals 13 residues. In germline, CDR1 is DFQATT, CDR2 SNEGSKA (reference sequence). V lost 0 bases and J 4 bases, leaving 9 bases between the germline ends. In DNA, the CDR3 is TGCAGTGCTAGAGAGGTGGCTTCAGAGACCCAGTACTTC. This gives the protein CSAREVASETQYF.

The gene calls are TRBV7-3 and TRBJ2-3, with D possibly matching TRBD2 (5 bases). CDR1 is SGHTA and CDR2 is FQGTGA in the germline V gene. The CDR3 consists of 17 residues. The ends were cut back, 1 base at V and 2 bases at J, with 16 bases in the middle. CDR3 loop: CASSLNAAGTTTDTQYF. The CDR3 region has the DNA TGTGCCAGCAGCTTAAACGCGGCGGGTACCACCACAGATACGCAGTATTTT.

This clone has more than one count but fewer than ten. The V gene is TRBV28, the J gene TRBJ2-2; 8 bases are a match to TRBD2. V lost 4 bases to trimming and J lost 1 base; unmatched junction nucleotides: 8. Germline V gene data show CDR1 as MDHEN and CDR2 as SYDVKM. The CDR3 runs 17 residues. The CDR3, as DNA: TGTGCCAGCAGTTCCCCGAGCGGGAGCGTGAACACCGGGGAGCTGTTTTTT. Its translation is CASSSPSGSVNTGELFF. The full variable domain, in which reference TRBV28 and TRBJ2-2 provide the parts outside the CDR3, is DVKVTQSSRYLVKRTGEKVFLECVQDMDHENMFWYRQDPGLGLRLIYFSYDVKMKEKGDIPEGYSVSREKKERFSLILESASTNQTSMYLCASSSPSGSVNTGELFFGEGSRLTVL.

Here the CDR3 reads CASTLATGSSYEQYF. The DNA for the CDR3 is TGTGCCAGCACGCTCGCGACAGGGAGCTCCTACGAGCAGTACTTC. J is TRBJ2-7 and V is TRBV11-2; 7 positions match TRBD1. The CDR3 is made up of 15 amino acids. Germline lookup yields CDR1 SGHAT and CDR2 FQNNGV. After removal of 7 bases from V and 0 bases from J, the junction contained 9 bases not matched to a gene.

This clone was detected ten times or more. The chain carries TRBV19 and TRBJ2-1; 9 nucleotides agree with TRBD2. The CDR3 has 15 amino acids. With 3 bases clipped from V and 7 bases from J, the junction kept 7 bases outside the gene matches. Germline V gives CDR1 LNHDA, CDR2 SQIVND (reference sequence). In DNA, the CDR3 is TGTGCCAGTAGTATGGGCGGGGGGGTATCTAATGAGCAGTTCTTC. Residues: CASSMGGGVSNEQFF.

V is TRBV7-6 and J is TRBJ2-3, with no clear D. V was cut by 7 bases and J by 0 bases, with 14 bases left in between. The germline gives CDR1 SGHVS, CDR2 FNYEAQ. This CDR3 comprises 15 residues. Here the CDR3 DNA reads TGTGCCAGCACCTCTCTGGGCGGCAGCACAGATACGCAGTATTTT. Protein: CASTSLGGSTDTQYF.

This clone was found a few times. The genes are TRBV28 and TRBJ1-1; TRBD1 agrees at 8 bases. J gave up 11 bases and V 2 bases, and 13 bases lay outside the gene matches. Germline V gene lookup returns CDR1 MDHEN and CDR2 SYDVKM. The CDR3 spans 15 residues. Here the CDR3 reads CASSLTGGQPLMAFF. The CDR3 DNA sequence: TGTGCCAGCAGTTTAACAGGGGGACAGCCTTTGATGGCTTTCTTT.

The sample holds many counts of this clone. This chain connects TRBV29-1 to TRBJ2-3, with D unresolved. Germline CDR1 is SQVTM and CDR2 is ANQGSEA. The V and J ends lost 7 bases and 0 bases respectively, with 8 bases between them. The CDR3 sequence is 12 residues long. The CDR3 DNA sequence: TGCAGCGCAGATGTTAGCACAGATACGCAGTATTTT. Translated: CSADVSTDTQYF.

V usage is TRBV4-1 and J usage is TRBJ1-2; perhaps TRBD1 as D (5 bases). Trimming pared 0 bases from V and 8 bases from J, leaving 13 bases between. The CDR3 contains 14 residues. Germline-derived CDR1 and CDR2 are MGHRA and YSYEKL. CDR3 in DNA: TGCGCCAGCAGCCAAGAGGGGGATCCGGTGGGCTACACCTTC. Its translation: CASSQEGDPVGYTF.

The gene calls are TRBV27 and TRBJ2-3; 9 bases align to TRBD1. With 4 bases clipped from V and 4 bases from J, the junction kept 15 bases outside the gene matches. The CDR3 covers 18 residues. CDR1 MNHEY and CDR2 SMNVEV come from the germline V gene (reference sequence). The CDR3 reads CASSSRPPQGARADTQYF. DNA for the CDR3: TGTGCCAGCAGTTCCCGACCCCCACAGGGGGCGCGGGCAGATACGCAGTATTTT.

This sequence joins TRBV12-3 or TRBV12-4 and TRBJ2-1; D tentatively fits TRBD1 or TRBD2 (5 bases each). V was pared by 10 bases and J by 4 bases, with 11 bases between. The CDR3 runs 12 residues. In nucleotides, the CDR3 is TGTGCCACCAAGAGGGGTTACAATGAGCAGTTCTTC. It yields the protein CATKRGYNEQFF.

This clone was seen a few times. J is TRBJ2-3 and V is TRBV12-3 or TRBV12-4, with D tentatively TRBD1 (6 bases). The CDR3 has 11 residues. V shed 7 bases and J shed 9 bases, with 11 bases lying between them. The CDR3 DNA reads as TGTGCCAGCAAATACAGGGACACGCAGTATTTT. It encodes CASKYRDTQYF.

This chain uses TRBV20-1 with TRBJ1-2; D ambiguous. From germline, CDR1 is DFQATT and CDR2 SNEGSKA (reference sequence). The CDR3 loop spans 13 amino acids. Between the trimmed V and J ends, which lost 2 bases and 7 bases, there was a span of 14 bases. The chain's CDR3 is CSARFPTAAGYTF. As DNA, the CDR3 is TGCAGTGCTAGATTTCCGACGGCGGCTGGCTACACCTTC.

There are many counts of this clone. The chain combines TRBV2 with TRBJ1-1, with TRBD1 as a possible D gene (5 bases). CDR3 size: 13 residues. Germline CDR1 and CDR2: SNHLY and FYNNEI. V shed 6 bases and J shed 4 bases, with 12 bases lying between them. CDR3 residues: CASRRGFGTEAFF. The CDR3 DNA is TGTGCCAGCAGGCGGGGGTTCGGCACTGAAGCTTTCTTT.

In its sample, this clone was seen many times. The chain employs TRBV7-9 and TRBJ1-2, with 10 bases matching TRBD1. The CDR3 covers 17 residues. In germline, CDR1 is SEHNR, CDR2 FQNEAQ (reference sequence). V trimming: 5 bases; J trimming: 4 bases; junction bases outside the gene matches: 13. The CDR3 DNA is TGTGCCAGCAGCCTGGGACAGGGGACCTACTTGTTCTATGGCTACACCTTC. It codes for CASSLGQGTYLFYGYTF.

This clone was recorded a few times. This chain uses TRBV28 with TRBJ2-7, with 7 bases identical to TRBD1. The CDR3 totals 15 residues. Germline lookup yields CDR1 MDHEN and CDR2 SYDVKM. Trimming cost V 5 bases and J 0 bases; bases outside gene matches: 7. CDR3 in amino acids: CASSPSGTASYEQYF. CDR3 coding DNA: TGTGCCAGCAGTCCCTCCGGGACAGCCTCCTACGAGCAGTACTTC.

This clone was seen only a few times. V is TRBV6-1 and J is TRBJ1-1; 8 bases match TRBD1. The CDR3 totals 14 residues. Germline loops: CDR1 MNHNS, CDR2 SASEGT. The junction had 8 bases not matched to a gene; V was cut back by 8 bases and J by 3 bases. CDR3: CASLQGDRDTEAFF. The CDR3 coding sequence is TGTGCCAGCTTACAGGGGGATCGGGACACTGAAGCTTTCTTT.

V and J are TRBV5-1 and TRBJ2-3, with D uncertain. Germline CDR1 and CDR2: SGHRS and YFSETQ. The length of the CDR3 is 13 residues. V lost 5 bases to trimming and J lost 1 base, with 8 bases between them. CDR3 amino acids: CASSSWGTDTQYF. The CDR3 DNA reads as TGCGCCAGCAGTTCCTGGGGCACAGATACGCAGTATTTT. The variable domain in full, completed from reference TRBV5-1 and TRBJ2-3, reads KAGVTQTPRYLIKTRGQQVTLSCSPISGHRSVSWYQQTPGQGLQFLFEYFSETQRNKGNFPGRFSGRQFSNSRSEMNVSTLELGDSALYLCASSSWGTDTQYFGPGTRLTVL.

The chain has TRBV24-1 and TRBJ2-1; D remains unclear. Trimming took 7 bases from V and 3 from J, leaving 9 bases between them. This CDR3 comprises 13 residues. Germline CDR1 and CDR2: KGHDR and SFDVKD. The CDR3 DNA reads TGTGCCACCAGCGCCCACGTCTACAATGAGCAGTTCTTC. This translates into CATSAHVYNEQFF.

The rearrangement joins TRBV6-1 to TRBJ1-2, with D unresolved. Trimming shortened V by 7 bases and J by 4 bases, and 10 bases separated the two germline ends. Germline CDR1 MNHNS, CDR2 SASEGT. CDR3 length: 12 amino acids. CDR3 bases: TGTGCCAGCAACCGACCATCCTATGGCTACACCTTC. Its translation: CASNRPSYGYTF.